This T cell receptor beta chain was observed in a study of T cells after yellow fever vaccination. V was pared by 0 bases and J by 8 bases, with 19 bases between. This CDR3 is built from 16 residues. TCRdb independently ran MiXCR on the 5' RACE reads; one entry per CDR3 protein. Of 95,000 to 150,000 distinct CDR3 sequences listed, about 8.4% are singletons. V usage is TRBV12-3 or TRBV12-4 and J usage is TRBJ1-1; no reliable D call. The source was CD8+ T cells sorted from PBMCs, collected on the day of the yellow fever booster vaccination. This sequence was found in a young man who received the YFV17D yellow fever vaccine. CDR3 sequence: CASSLAPRATPPEAFF. For the CDR3, the DNA is TGTGCCAGCAGTTTAGCGCCCCGTGCCACACCGCCGGAAGCTTTCTTT.